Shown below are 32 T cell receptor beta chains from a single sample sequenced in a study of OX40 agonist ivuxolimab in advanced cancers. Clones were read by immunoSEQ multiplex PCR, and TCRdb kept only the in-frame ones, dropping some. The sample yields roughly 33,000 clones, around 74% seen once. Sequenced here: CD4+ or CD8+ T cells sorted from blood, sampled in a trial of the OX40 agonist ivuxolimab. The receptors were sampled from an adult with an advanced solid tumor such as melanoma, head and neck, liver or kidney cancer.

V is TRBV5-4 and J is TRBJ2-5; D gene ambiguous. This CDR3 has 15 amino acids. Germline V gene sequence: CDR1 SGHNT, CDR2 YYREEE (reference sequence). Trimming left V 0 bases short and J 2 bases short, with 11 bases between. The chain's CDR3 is CASSLEGSEQETQYF. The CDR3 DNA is TGTGCCAGCAGCTTGGAAGGCTCTGAGCAAGAGACCCAGTACTTC.

DNA of the CDR3: TGTGCCAGTAGTAGTACGGAGATTTCCTCTAGCACAGATACGCAGTATTTT. Translating it yields CASSSTEISSSTDTQYF. The genes are TRBV19 and TRBJ2-3; D is undetermined. The germline V and J ends were trimmed by 4 bases and 0 bases, with 17 bases remaining between them. This CDR3 comprises 17 residues. Germline V gene lookup returns CDR1 LNHDA and CDR2 SQIVND (reference sequence).

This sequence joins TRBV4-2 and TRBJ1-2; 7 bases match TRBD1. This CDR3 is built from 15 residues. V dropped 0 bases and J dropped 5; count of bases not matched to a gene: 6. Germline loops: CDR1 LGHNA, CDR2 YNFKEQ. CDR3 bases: TGTGCCAGCAGCCAAGAAGGCCCAGGGGGTTATGGCTACACCTTC. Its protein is CASSQEGPGGYGYTF.

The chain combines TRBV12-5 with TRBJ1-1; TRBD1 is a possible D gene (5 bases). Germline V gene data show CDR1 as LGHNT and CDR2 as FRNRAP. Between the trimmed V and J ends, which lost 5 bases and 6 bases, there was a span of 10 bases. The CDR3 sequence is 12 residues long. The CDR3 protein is CASGRGTAEAFF. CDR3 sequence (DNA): TGTGCTAGTGGTAGGGGAACCGCTGAAGCTTTCTTT.

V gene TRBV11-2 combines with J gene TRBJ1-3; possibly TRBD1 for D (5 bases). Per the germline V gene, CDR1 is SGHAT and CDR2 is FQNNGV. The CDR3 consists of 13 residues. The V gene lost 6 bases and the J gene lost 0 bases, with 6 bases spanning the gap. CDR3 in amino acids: CASSTGSGNTIYF. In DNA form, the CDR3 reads TGTGCCAGCAGTACAGGCTCTGGAAACACCATATATTTT.

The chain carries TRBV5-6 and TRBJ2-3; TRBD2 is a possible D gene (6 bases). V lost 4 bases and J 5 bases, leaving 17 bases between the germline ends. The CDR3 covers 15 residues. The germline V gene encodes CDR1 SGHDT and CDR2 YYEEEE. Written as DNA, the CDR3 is TGTGCCAGCAGCACCTCTAGCGCGACCGGAGATACGCAGTATTTT. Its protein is CASSTSSATGDTQYF.

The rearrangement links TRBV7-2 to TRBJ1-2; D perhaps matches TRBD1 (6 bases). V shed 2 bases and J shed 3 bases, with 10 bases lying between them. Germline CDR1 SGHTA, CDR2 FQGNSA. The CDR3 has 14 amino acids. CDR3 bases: TGTGCCAGCAGCTTAAACCCAGGGGACTATGGCTACACCTTC. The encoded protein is CASSLNPGDYGYTF.

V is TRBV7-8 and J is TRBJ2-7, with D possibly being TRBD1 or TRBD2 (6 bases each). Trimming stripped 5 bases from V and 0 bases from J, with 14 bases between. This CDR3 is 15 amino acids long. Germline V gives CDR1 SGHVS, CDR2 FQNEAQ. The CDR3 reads CASSPRRGPSYEQYF. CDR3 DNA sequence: TGTGCCAGCAGCCCCCGACGGGGGCCCTCCTACGAGCAGTACTTC.

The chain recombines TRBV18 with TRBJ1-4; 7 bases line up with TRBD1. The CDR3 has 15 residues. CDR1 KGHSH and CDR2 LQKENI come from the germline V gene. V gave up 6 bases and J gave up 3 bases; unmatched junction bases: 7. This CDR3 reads CASSLTGQANEKLFF. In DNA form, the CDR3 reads TGTGCCAGCTCTCTTACCGGACAGGCTAATGAAAAACTGTTTTTT.

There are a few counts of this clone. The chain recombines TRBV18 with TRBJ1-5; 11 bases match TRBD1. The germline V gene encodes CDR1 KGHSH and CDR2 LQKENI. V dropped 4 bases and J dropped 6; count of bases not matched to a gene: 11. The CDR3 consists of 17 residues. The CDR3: CASSLTRTGGAGQPQHF. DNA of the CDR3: TGTGCCAGCTCACTCACCCGGACAGGGGGCGCGGGTCAGCCCCAGCATTTT. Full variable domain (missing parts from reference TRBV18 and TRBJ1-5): NAGVMQNPRHLVRRRGQEARLRCSPMKGHSHVYWYRQLPEEGLKFMVYLQKENIIDESGMPKERFSAEFPKEGPSILRIQQVVRGDSAAYFCASSLTRTGGAGQPQHFGDGTRLSIL.

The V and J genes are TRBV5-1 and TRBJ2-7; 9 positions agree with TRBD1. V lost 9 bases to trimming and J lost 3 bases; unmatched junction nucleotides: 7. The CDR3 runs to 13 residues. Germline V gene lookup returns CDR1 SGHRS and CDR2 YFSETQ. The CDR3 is CATSTGGGYEQYF. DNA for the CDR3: TGCGCCACCTCGACAGGGGGAGGCTACGAGCAGTACTTC. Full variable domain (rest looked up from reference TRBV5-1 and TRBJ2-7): KAGVTQTPRYLIKTRGQQVTLSCSPISGHRSVSWYQQTPGQGLQFLFEYFSETQRNKGNFPGRFSGRQFSNSRSEMNVSTLELGDSALYLCATSTGGGYEQYFGPGTRLTVT.

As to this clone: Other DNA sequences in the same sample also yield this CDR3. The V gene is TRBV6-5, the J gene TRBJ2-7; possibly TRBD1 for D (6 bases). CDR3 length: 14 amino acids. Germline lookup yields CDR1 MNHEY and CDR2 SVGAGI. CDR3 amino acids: CASSARDTSYEQYV. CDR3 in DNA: TGCGCCAGCAGCGCCCGGGACACGAGTTACGAGCAGTACGTC.

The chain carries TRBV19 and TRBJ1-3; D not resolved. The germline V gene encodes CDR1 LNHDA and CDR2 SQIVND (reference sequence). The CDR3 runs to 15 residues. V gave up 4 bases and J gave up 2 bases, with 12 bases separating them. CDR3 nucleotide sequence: TGTGCCAGTAGTAACGATATGGGGACTGGAAACACCATATATTTT. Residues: CASSNDMGTGNTIYF.

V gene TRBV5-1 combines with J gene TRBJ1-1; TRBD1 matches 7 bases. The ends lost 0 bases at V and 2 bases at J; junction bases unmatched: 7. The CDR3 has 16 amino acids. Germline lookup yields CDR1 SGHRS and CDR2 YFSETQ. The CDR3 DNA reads TGCGCCAGCAGCTTGGCAGGGGGATCGATAAACACTGAAGCTTTCTTT. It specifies CASSLAGGSINTEAFF.

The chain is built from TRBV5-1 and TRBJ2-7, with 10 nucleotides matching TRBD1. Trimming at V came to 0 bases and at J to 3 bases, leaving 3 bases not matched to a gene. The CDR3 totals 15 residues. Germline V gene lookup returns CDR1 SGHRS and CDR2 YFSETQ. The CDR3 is CASSLGGQGGYEQYV. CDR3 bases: TGCGCCAGCAGCTTGGGAGGACAGGGGGGCTACGAGCAGTACGTC.

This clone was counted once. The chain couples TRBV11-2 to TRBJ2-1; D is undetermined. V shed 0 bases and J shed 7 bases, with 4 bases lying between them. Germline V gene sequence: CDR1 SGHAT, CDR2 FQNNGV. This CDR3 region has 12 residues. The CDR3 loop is CASSLERNEQFF. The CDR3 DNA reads TGTGCCAGCAGCTTAGAACGAAATGAGCAGTTCTTC.

CDR3 region: CASSPRTVTDEAFF. The CDR3 bases are TGTGCCAGCAGCCCCCGGACAGTAACGGATGAAGCTTTCTTT. The chain is built from TRBV25-1 and TRBJ1-1; possible D gene TRBD1, 6 bases. Trimming took off 6 bases at V and 7 bases at J, with 18 bases between the two ends. Germline CDR1 MGHDK, CDR2 SYGVNS. CDR3 size: 14 residues.

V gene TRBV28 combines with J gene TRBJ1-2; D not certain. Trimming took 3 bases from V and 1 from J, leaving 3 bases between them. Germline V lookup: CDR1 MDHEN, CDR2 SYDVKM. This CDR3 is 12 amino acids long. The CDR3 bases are TGTGCCAGCAGTTTCATTAACTATGGCTACACCTTC. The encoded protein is CASSFINYGYTF.

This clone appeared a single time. CDR3: CASRSGTGADRGYTF. The CDR3 region has the DNA TGTGCCAGCAGGTCCGGGACAGGGGCAGATCGGGGCTACACCTTC. The V call is TRBV6-1, the J call TRBJ1-2; 10 bases map to TRBD1. CDR3 length equals 15 residues. The V and J ends lost 6 bases and 8 bases, in that order; junction bases with no gene match: 12. In germline, CDR1 is MNHNS, CDR2 SASEGT.

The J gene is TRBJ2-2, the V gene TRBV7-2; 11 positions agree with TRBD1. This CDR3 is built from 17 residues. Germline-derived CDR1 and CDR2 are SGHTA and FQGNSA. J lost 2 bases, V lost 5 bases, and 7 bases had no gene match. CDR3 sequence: CASSQRTGGTNTGELFF. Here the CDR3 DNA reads TGTGCCAGCAGCCAGAGGACAGGGGGCACAAACACCGGGGAGCTGTTTTTT.

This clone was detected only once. The CDR3 DNA follows: TGCGCCAGCAGCTTGGAACAGGGGCATAATGGCTACACCTTC. It encodes CASSLEQGHNGYTF. The chain recombines TRBV5-1 with TRBJ1-2; 7 nucleotides align to TRBD1. Trimming at V came to 0 bases and at J to 6 bases, leaving 5 bases not matched to a gene. The CDR3 sequence is 14 residues long. Germline loops: CDR1 SGHRS, CDR2 YFSETQ.

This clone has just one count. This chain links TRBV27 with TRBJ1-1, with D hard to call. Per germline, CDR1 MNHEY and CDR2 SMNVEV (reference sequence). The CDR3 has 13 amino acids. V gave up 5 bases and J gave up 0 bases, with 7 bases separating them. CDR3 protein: CASSLQLNTEAFF. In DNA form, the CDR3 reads TGTGCCAGCAGTCTACAGTTGAACACTGAAGCTTTCTTT.

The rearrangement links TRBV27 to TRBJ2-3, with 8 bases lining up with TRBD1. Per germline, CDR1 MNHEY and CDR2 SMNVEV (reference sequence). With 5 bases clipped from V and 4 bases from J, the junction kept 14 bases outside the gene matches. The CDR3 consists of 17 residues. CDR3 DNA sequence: TGTGCCAGCAGTAAACGGACAGGGCTCCTGCAGGCAGATACGCAGTATTTT. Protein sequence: CASSKRTGLLQADTQYF.

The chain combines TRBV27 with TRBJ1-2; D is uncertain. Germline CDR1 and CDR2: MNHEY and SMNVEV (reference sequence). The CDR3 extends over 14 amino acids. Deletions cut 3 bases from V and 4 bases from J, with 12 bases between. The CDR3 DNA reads TGTGCCAGCAGTTTTTCTGCGAGCCCCTATGGCTACACCTTC. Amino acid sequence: CASSFSASPYGYTF.

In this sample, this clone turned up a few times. The CDR3 coding sequence is TGTGCCAGCAGCTTAGGGTGGCACGAGCAGTACGTC. This gives the protein CASSLGWHEQYV. This chain links TRBV7-9 with TRBJ2-7; D remains unclear. Deletions cut 1 base from V and 5 bases from J, with 6 bases between. The germline V gene encodes CDR1 SEHNR and CDR2 FQNEAQ (reference sequence). The CDR3 is 12 residues long.

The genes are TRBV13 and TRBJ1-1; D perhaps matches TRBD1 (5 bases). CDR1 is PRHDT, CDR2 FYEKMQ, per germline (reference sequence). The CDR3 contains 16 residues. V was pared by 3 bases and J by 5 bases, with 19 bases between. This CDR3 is CASSLRGTPGATEAFF. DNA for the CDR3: TGTGCCAGCAGCTTGAGGGGAACACCCGGAGCGACTGAAGCTTTCTTT.

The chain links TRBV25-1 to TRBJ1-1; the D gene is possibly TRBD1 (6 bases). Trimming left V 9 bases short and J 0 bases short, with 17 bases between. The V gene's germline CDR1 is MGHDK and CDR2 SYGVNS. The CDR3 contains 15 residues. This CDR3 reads CARGGTDPMNTEAFF. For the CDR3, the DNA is TGTGCCAGAGGGGGGACCGACCCCATGAACACTGAAGCTTTCTTT.

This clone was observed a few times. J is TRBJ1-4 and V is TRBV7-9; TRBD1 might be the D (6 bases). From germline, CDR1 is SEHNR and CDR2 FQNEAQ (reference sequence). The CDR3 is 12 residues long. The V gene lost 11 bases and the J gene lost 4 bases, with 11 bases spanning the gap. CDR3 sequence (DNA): TGTGCCGGACAGCGCGTTAATGAAAAACTGTTTTTT. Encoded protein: CAGQRVNEKLFF.

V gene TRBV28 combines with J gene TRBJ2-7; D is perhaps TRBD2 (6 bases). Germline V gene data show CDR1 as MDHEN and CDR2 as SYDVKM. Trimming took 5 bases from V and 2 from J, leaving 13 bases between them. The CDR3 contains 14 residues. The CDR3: CASSIGTLPYEQYV. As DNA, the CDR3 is TGTGCCAGCAGTATCGGGACTCTCCCCTACGAGCAGTACGTC.

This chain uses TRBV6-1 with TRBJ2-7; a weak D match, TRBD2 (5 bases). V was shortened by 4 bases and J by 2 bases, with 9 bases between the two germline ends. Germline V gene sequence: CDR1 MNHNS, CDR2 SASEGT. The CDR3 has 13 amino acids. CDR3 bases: TGTGCCAGCAGTGTTCGGGGAGCCTACGAGCAGTACGTC. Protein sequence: CASSVRGAYEQYV.

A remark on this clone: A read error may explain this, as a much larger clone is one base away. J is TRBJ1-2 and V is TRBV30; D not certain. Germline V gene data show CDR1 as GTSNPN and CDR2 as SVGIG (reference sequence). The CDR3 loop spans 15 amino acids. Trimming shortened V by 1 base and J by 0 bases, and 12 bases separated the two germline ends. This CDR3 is CAWSGRLEANYGYTF. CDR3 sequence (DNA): TGTGCCTGGAGTGGCCGACTTGAGGCTAACTATGGCTACACCTTC.

The CDR3 loop reads CASRRGGADTQYF. CDR3 DNA sequence: TGTGCCAGCAGAAGAGGGGGCGCAGATACGCAGTATTTT. This chain uses TRBV25-1 with TRBJ2-3; 7 bases fit TRBD1. The germline gives CDR1 MGHDK, CDR2 SYGVNS. V was clipped by 6 bases and J by 4 bases; unmatched bases: 4. The CDR3 consists of 13 residues.